These T cell receptor beta chains were read from a single sample in a study of T cell clones after liver transplantation. The protocol was immunoSEQ multiplex PCR, while the TCRdb copy is restricted to in-frame clones and leaves out a portion. This table has some 80,000 clones, around four fifths appearing once. The input for sequencing was CD4+ T cells from blood, taken 45 to 46 months after liver transplant. All receptors derive from a human patient who received a liver transplant. Certain T cells may be donor cells from the graft. Each CDR3 is given with its conserved first and last residue. The order of the fields is J gene, V gene, CDR3 protein.

j_gene: TRBJ2-3
v_gene: TRBV30
CDR3aa: CAWSKAGGLPDTQYF

j_gene: TRBJ2-1
v_gene: TRBV9
CDR3aa: CASSVPSHNEQFF

j_gene: TRBJ2-7
v_gene: TRBV28
CDR3aa: CASSFQGLTYEQYF

j_gene: TRBJ2-3
v_gene: TRBV9
CDR3aa: CASSASGRDTQYF

j_gene: TRBJ2-5
v_gene: TRBV4-1
CDR3aa: CASSRLGTVKETQYF

j_gene: TRBJ2-3
v_gene: TRBV25-1
CDR3aa: CASSAPGTQYF

j_gene: TRBJ1-4
v_gene: TRBV5-1
CDR3aa: CASSGRGQGREKLFF

j_gene: TRBJ2-7
v_gene: TRBV4-3
CDR3aa: CASSQSLAGVGDEQYF

j_gene: TRBJ2-1
v_gene: TRBV29-1
CDR3aa: CSVRPGYWGGNEQFF

j_gene: TRBJ2-6
v_gene: TRBV28
CDR3aa: CASSSLSSGANVLTF

j_gene: TRBJ1-4
v_gene: TRBV5-6
CDR3aa: CASSRLATNEKLFF

j_gene: TRBJ2-5
v_gene: TRBV7-9
CDR3aa: CASSFAYGRANQETQYF

j_gene: TRBJ2-7
v_gene: TRBV7-8
CDR3aa: CASSPPLREGLYEQYF

j_gene: TRBJ2-1
v_gene: TRBV9
CDR3aa: CASSLWQGPGEQFF

j_gene: TRBJ1-1
v_gene: TRBV28
CDR3aa: CASSFRSLGAFF

j_gene: TRBJ1-2
v_gene: TRBV30
CDR3aa: CAWTRGGGGGINYGYTF

j_gene: TRBJ2-5
v_gene: TRBV4-1
CDR3aa: CASSQAPAPQYF

j_gene: TRBJ2-7
v_gene: TRBV5-4
CDR3aa: CASSWGPDTNSYEQYF

j_gene: TRBJ2-7
v_gene: TRBV14
CDR3aa: CASSRAGGSYEQYF

j_gene: TRBJ1-5
v_gene: TRBV27
CDR3aa: CASSLRSGSNQPQHF

j_gene: TRBJ1-5
v_gene: TRBV5-1
CDR3aa: CASSSGTGANQPQHF

j_gene: TRBJ2-3
v_gene: TRBV6-1
CDR3aa: CASSEALAGGGADTQYF

j_gene: TRBJ1-1
v_gene: TRBV19
CDR3aa: CASRGENTEAFF

j_gene: TRBJ2-1
v_gene: TRBV7-2
CDR3aa: CASSRSTGGPYNEQFF

j_gene: TRBJ2-7
v_gene: TRBV5-4
CDR3aa: CASSGRGGGEQYF

j_gene: TRBJ2-7
v_gene: TRBV2
CDR3aa: CASSLDSYEQYF

j_gene: TRBJ2-3
v_gene: TRBV5-1
CDR3aa: CASSSVQSSGSTDTQYF

j_gene: TRBJ2-7
v_gene: TRBV18
CDR3aa: CASSQKTSGLYEQYF

j_gene: TRBJ2-1
v_gene: TRBV7-2
CDR3aa: CASSFSSFPEQFF

j_gene: TRBJ2-5
v_gene: TRBV2
CDR3aa: CASRGGQGTETQYF

j_gene: TRBJ1-2
v_gene: TRBV27
CDR3aa: CASKPSTVLLNYGYTF

j_gene: TRBJ2-7
v_gene: TRBV7-9
CDR3aa: CASSLIGGQYF

j_gene: TRBJ2-7
v_gene: TRBV29-1
CDR3aa: CSVSGGPLGEQYF

j_gene: TRBJ2-3
v_gene: TRBV18
CDR3aa: CASSPSWAVLFSTDTQYF

j_gene: TRBJ1-2
v_gene: TRBV10-3
CDR3aa: CAISPDGASRNGYTF

j_gene: TRBJ2-3
v_gene: TRBV4-1
CDR3aa: CASSLRRSQFTDTQYF

j_gene: TRBJ1-1
v_gene: TRBV5-6
CDR3aa: CASSLVTGGTAFF

j_gene: TRBJ1-1
v_gene: TRBV5-1
CDR3aa: CASRGRLNTEAFF

j_gene: TRBJ1-1
v_gene: TRBV5-6
CDR3aa: CASSFYGRQNTEAFF

j_gene: TRBJ1-1
v_gene: TRBV7-3
CDR3aa: CASSSQQGVAFF

j_gene: TRBJ1-1
v_gene: TRBV5-1
CDR3aa: CASSLVGRSNTEAFF

j_gene: TRBJ2-2
v_gene: TRBV19
CDR3aa: CASSRRTGARTGELFF

j_gene: TRBJ2-5
v_gene: TRBV25-1
CDR3aa: CASSDDREGGETQYF

j_gene: TRBJ1-1
v_gene: TRBV20-1
CDR3aa: CSGRAGTEAFF

j_gene: TRBJ2-7
v_gene: TRBV28
CDR3aa: CASSSPTGGATYEQYF

j_gene: TRBJ2-2
v_gene: TRBV5-1
CDR3aa: CASSLIPTGELFF

j_gene: TRBJ2-7
v_gene: TRBV6-1
CDR3aa: CASSGQVSSYEQYF

j_gene: TRBJ2-1
v_gene: TRBV5-6
CDR3aa: CASSSGLALYNEQFF

j_gene: TRBJ2-7
v_gene: TRBV6-5
CDR3aa: CASRRNRDREQYF

j_gene: TRBJ2-3
v_gene: TRBV2
CDR3aa: CASSELAGGADTQYF

j_gene: TRBJ2-2
v_gene: TRBV11-2
CDR3aa: CASSLSRRGTGELFF

j_gene: TRBJ1-5
v_gene: TRBV27
CDR3aa: CASSPPGRQQPQHF

j_gene: TRBJ2-2
v_gene: TRBV5-1
CDR3aa: CASSLAGQHTNTGELFF

j_gene: TRBJ2-1
v_gene: TRBV25-1
CDR3aa: CASLSTGVDEQFF

j_gene: TRBJ2-7
v_gene: TRBV29-1
CDR3aa: CSVEDPIPGGVLSYEQYF

j_gene: TRBJ2-7
v_gene: TRBV10-1
CDR3aa: CASRGTLSYEQYF

j_gene: TRBJ2-3
v_gene: TRBV18
CDR3aa: CASSPTAATLGDTQYF

j_gene: TRBJ1-5
v_gene: TRBV2
CDR3aa: CASRAGTGRWYGNQPQHF

j_gene: TRBJ2-6
v_gene: TRBV28
CDR3aa: CASSLGISGANVLTF